The text below deals with one T cell receptor (beta chain). These data are taken from a study of human T cells and chemical hapten exposure. The time point denotes: pre-sensitization, week 0. Treatment in this sample: therapeutic diphenylcyclopropenone sensitization with weekly scalp DPC. What the library attached to individual cDNA molecules were unique molecular identifiers. A single record per CDR3 protein comes from TCRdb applying MiXCR to the RACE reads. The table lists 150,000 to 200,000 distinct CDR3 sequences, approximately 31% of them singletons, with roughly 3% in the top ten. The clonotype originates from a woman aged 25 to 39 with alopecia areata. Some clones in this sample may be carry-over from other donors' samples. Source: whole blood, taken in connection with sensitization to the hapten diphenylcyclopropenone (DPC).

CDR3 DNA: TGTGCCAGCTCACCACGGACAGGGGAATACGAGCAGTACTTC. It translates to CASSPRTGEYEQYF. This chain links TRBV18 with TRBJ2-7; TRBD1 aligns across 9 bases. Germline assignment: CDR1 KGHSH and CDR2 LQKENI. V dropped 1 base and J dropped 4; count of bases not matched to a gene: 2. CDR3 length: 14 amino acids.